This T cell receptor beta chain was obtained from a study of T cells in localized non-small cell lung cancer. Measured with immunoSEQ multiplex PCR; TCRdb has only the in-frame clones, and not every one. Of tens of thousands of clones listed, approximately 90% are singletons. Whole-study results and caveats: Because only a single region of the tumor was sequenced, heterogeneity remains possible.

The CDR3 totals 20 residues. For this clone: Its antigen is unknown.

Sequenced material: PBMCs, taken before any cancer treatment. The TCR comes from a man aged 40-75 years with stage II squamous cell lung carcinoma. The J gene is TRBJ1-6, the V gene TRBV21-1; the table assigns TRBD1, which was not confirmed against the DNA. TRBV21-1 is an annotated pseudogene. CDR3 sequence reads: CASSKACTGSGAFYNSPLHF. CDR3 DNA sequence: TGTGCCAGCAGCAAAGCATGTACAGGGTCCGGGGCCTTTTATAATTCACCCCTCCACTTT.